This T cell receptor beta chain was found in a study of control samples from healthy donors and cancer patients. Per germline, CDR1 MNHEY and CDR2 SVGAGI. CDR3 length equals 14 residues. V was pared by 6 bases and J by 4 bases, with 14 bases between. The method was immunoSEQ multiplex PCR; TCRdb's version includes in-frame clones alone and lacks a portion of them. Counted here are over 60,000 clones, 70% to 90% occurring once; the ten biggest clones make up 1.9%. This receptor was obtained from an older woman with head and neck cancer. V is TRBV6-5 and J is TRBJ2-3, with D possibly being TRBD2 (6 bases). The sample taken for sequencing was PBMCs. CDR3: CASSPFAGSDTQYF. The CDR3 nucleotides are TGTGCCAGCAGCCCCTTTGCGGGATCAGATACGCAGTATTTT.